Shown below are 24 T cell receptor beta chains from a single sample sequenced in a study of T cells in Graves' hyperthyroidism and ophthalmopathy. TCR beta CDR3 regions were amplified from RNA transcripts. When the TCR CDR3 underwent first-round RT-PCR, the HTBI primer set was used. MiXCR, run by TCRdb on the multiplex PCR reads, gives a single entry per CDR3 protein. The sample records approximately 500,000 distinct CDR3 sequences, about half being singletons. Sequenced material: peripheral blood or thyroid tissue (not recorded which). Receptors originate from a woman between 18 and 29 years old with Graves' hyperthyroidism.

V is TRBV7-6 and J is TRBJ2-7; maybe TRBD2 (6 bases). The CDR3 has 14 amino acids. The germline V and J ends were trimmed by 5 bases and 8 bases, with 19 bases remaining between them. CDR1 is SGHVS and CDR2 is FNYEAQ in the germline V gene. The chain's CDR3 is CASSPGQGGNQQYF. The CDR3 DNA reads TGTGCCAGCAGCCCGGGGCAGGGAGGCAATCAGCAGTACTTC.

The genes are TRBV7-3 and TRBJ2-6; no firm D call. Germline V gives CDR1 SGHTA, CDR2 FQGTGA. This CDR3 is built from 15 residues. Trimming cost V 8 bases and J 3 bases, with 14 bases left between them. CDR3 in amino acids: CASAPISGGANVLTF. The CDR3 DNA is TGTGCCAGCGCCCCAATCTCCGGTGGGGCCAACGTCCTGACTTTC.

The V call is TRBV5-6, the J call TRBJ2-3; D remains ambiguous. CDR3 length: 13 residues. V was shortened by 3 bases and J by 0 bases, with 5 bases between the two germline ends. Germline CDR1 SGHDT, CDR2 YYEEEE. For the CDR3, the DNA is TGTGCCAGCAGCTCAGCGAGCACAGATACGCAGTATTTT. Its protein product is CASSSASTDTQYF.

The CDR3 is CASSPLDSLNQPQHF. As DNA, the CDR3 is TGTGCCAGCAGCCCCCTCGACAGCCTCAATCAGCCCCAGCATTTT. The chain combines TRBV7-6 with TRBJ1-5; weak D call: TRBD1 (5 bases). The germline gives CDR1 SGHVS, CDR2 FNYEAQ. This CDR3 region has 15 residues. Trimming stripped 5 bases from V and 3 bases from J, with 14 bases between.

As regards this clonotype: Germline is not matched at one junction end, which may reflect a read error. The chain carries TRBV7-9 and TRBJ1-5; no firm D call. The germline gives CDR1 SEHNR, CDR2 FQNEAQ (reference sequence). CDR3 size: 13 residues. The CDR3 DNA reads as TGTACCAGCAGCTTCTCCGGGAGCACCGGGGAGCTGTTT. Protein product: CTSSFSGSTGELF.

This clonotype has ten or more counts. The chain uses TRBV3-1 and TRBJ1-2; no reliable D call. Germline lookup yields CDR1 LGHDT and CDR2 YNNKEL (reference sequence). The V end lost 1 base, the J end lost 2 bases, and 5 bases lay between the germline ends. CDR3 length equals 13 residues. CDR3 DNA: TGTGCCAGCAGCCAAGCAGAAAACTATGGCTACACCTTC. Amino acid sequence: CASSQAENYGYTF.

In its sample, this clonotype was seen many times. The V and J genes are TRBV6-5 and TRBJ2-5; D ambiguous. There are 14 residues in the CDR3. Trimming cost V 5 bases and J 0 bases, with 10 bases left between them. The germline V gene has CDR1 MNHEY and CDR2 SVGAGI. CDR3 loop: CASSEEVNQETQYF. CDR3 bases: TGTGCCAGCAGTGAAGAGGTCAACCAAGAGACCCAGTACTTC.

This clonotype has ten or more counts. The V gene is TRBV29-1, the J gene TRBJ2-7; no clear D gene. Germline V gene data show CDR1 as SQVTM and CDR2 as ANQGSEA. The V end was cut by 2 bases, the J end by 2 bases, with 16 bases between. The length of the CDR3 is 15 residues. Written as DNA, the CDR3 is TGCAGCGTTGAATCAATGAACAGCCAAACCTACGAGCAGTACTTC. It translates to CSVESMNSQTYEQYF.

The rearrangement links TRBV29-1 to TRBJ2-7, with no clear D. The CDR3 runs 12 residues. From germline, CDR1 is SQVTM and CDR2 ANQGSEA. V shed 3 bases and J shed 2 bases, with 8 bases lying between them. Here the CDR3 reads CSVDWGTYEQYF. The CDR3 DNA reads TGCAGCGTTGATTGGGGAACCTACGAGCAGTACTTC.

This clonotype was detected ten times or more. CDR3 sequence: CASTGSFYGYTF. CDR3 in DNA: TGTGCCAGTACGGGGTCGTTCTATGGCTACACCTTC. The J gene is TRBJ1-2, the V gene TRBV19, with D uncertain. CDR1 and CDR2 (germline): LNHDA, SQIVND (reference sequence). Between the trimmed V and J ends, which lost 7 bases and 4 bases, there was a span of 10 bases. There are 12 residues in the CDR3.

The rearrangement links TRBV15 to TRBJ2-7, with TRBD2 matching over 7 bases. The CDR3 is 16 residues long. Germline V CDR1 and CDR2: LNHNV, YYDKDF (reference sequence). V shed 5 bases, J shed 0 bases, and the junction held 10 bases outside the gene matches. The chain's CDR3 is CATSVEERGLSYEQYF. CDR3 sequence (DNA): TGTGCCACCAGCGTTGAAGAGCGGGGCCTCTCCTACGAGCAGTACTTC.

Many counts were recorded for this clonotype. This rearrangement joins TRBV5-6 to TRBJ2-7; unclear D gene. The CDR3 consists of 14 residues. Germline-derived CDR1 and CDR2 are SGHDT and YYEEEE. Trimming left V 1 base short and J 2 bases short, with 10 bases between. The CDR3 here is CASSLLSPPYEQYF. The DNA of the CDR3 is TGTGCCAGCAGCTTGTTGAGTCCTCCCTACGAGCAGTACTTC.

V usage is TRBV5-4 and J usage is TRBJ2-6, with no clear D. This CDR3 has 18 residues. Trimming took 0 bases from V and 0 from J, leaving 13 bases between them. CDR1 and CDR2 from the germline V gene are SGHNT and YYREEE (reference sequence). The CDR3 DNA sequence: TGTGCCAGCAGCTTGGCCCCGAGCTCCTACTCTGGGGCCAACGTCCTGACTTTC. This gives the protein CASSLAPSSYSGANVLTF.

This clonotype was observed at least ten times. The chain uses TRBV20-1 and TRBJ1-1; D unresolved. V was trimmed by 7 bases and J by 5 bases, leaving 11 bases between them. This CDR3 comprises 11 residues. CDR1 is DFQATT and CDR2 is SNEGSKA in the germline V gene (reference sequence). CDR3 loop: CSEGRETEAFF. The CDR3 coding sequence is TGCAGTGAAGGGAGGGAAACTGAAGCTTTCTTT.

The V and J genes are TRBV7-3 and TRBJ2-1, with unresolved D. The CDR3 is 16 residues long. V lost 3 bases and J 0 bases, leaving 12 bases between the germline ends. CDR1 is SGHTA and CDR2 is FQGTGA in the germline V gene. The CDR3 loop is CASSFPAARSYNEQFF. CDR3 DNA: TGTGCCAGCAGCTTCCCGGCCGCCCGCTCCTACAATGAGCAGTTCTTC.

This clonotype was counted once. At one end the junction does not follow the germline gene, possibly because of a read error. The CDR3 loop is CASRPLRRELFF. CDR3 sequence (DNA): TGTGCCAGCAGGCCCCTCCGGAGGGAACTGTTTTTT. The J gene is TRBJ1-4, the V gene TRBV5-1, with D uncertain. Germline CDR1 reads SGHRS; CDR2 reads YFSETQ. CDR3 length equals 12 residues.

The chain uses TRBV27 and TRBJ2-5; 12 bases match TRBD1. CDR1 MNHEY and CDR2 SMNVEV come from the germline V gene (reference sequence). The CDR3 length is 16 residues. The ends lost 0 bases at V and 5 bases at J; junction bases unmatched: 4. For the CDR3, the DNA is TGTGCCAGCAGTTTATCGGGACAGGGGGCGCGGGAGACCCAGTACTTC. It yields the protein CASSLSGQGARETQYF.

The chain combines TRBV25-1 with TRBJ1-5; D gene uncertain. The germline V gene has CDR1 MGHDK and CDR2 SYGVNS. V shed 4 bases and J shed 5 bases, with 21 bases lying between them. The CDR3 covers 17 residues. The CDR3 here is CASSVKVTSRTDQPQHF. CDR3 sequence (DNA): TGTGCCAGCAGTGTAAAAGTCACTTCGAGGACGGATCAGCCCCAGCATTTT.

This clonotype has ten or more counts. V usage is TRBV20-1 and J usage is TRBJ2-7; possible D gene TRBD2, 5 bases. Germline CDR1 DFQATT, CDR2 SNEGSKA (reference sequence). This CDR3 is built from 16 residues. Trimming shortened V by 6 bases and J by 3 bases, and 24 bases separated the two germline ends. CDR3: CSANGDESDGVYEQYF. CDR3 nucleotides: TGCAGTGCAAACGGCGACGAGTCGGACGGGGTCTACGAGCAGTACTTC.

The V and J genes are TRBV7-8 and TRBJ2-7, with TRBD2 as a possible D gene (6 bases). The CDR3 loop spans 15 amino acids. V shed 3 bases and J shed 3 bases, with 15 bases lying between them. Looked up from germline, CDR1 is SGHVS and CDR2 is FQNEAQ. CDR3 region: CASSFGASEYYEQYF. The CDR3 nucleotides are TGTGCCAGCAGCTTCGGTGCTAGCGAATACTACGAGCAGTACTTC.

This clonotype was picked up many times. The chain has TRBV7-8 and TRBJ1-5, with no clear D. This CDR3 has 18 residues. The V gene's germline CDR1 is SGHVS and CDR2 FQNEAQ. The V gene lost 1 base and the J gene lost 4 bases, with 20 bases spanning the gap. The CDR3 sequence is CASSLGLTSGLTNQPQHF. CDR3 sequence (DNA): TGTGCCAGCAGCTTAGGCCTGACTTCGGGGTTGACAAATCAGCCCCAGCATTTT.

The V call is TRBV7-2, the J call TRBJ2-7, with 13 bases matching TRBD2. Germline CDR1 SGHTA, CDR2 FQGNSA. CDR3 length: 18 residues. The V gene end was trimmed by 5 bases and the J gene end by 0 bases; junction bases not matched to a gene: 10. CDR3: CASSPRLAGGGASYEQYF. DNA of the CDR3: TGTGCCAGCAGCCCTCGACTAGCGGGAGGAGGAGCCTCCTACGAGCAGTACTTC.

This chain uses TRBV4-1 with TRBJ1-2; weak D call: TRBD1 (6 bases). The ends were cut back, 2 bases at V and 7 bases at J, with 11 bases in the middle. The germline CDR1 and CDR2 sequences are MGHRA and YSYEKL. The length of the CDR3 is 13 residues. CDR3 residues: CASSQRGGSGYTF. In nucleotides, the CDR3 is TGCGCCAGCAGCCAAAGGGGGGGGAGTGGCTACACCTTC.

The chain has TRBV7-7 and TRBJ2-7; TRBD2 matches 7 bases. The J segment lost 7 bases and the V segment lost 0 bases, leaving 12 bases of the junction unmatched. The length of the CDR3 is 16 residues. Per the germline V gene, CDR1 is SSHAT and CDR2 is FNYEAQ (reference sequence). The CDR3 loop is CASSLASLAALNEQYF. In DNA form, the CDR3 reads TGTGCCAGCAGCTTAGCGAGTCTAGCGGCCCTCAATGAGCAGTACTTC.